These T cell receptor beta chains were read from a single sample in a study of molecular identifiers for immune sequencing clone quantification. TCRdb used MiXCR to reprocess the PCR reads, holding one entry per CDR3 protein. The repertoire holds hundreds of thousands of distinct CDR3 sequences, with under 25% as singletons. Sequencing used naive CD8+ T cells from blood, with Jurkat cell RNA spiked in. The origin of the receptors is a human donor in good health. Some libraries in this study had Jurkat cell RNA spiked in. The CDR3 runs from the conserved cysteine through the conserved F or W. The D gene is left open where the match is weak. Clone size appears in some rows only: once, few, many, or a class for an expanded clone.

d_call: .
clone_size: few
j_call: TRBJ2-5
v_call: TRBV27
cdr3_aa: CASSLYGSRMETQYF
cdr3_nt: TGTGCCAGCAGTTTATACGGGAGTAGGATGGAGACCCAGTACTTC

d_call: TRBD1
clone_size: few
j_call: TRBJ2-3
v_call: TRBV7-2
cdr3_aa: CASSRDRDPTDTQYF
cdr3_nt: TGTGCCAGCAGCCGGGACAGGGACCCCACAGATACGCAGTATTTT

d_call: TRBD1
clone_size: many
j_call: TRBJ2-3
v_call: TRBV4-1
cdr3_aa: CASSQDGTGKMFDTQYF
cdr3_nt: TGCGCCAGCAGCCAAGATGGGACAGGGAAAATGTTTGATACGCAGTATTTT

d_call: TRBD2
clone_size: many
j_call: TRBJ2-7
v_call: TRBV5-6
cdr3_aa: CASSPGLAGSDEQYF
cdr3_nt: TGTGCCAGCAGCCCGGGACTAGCGGGATCCGACGAGCAGTACTTC

d_call: TRBD1
clone_size: .
j_call: TRBJ1-2
v_call: TRBV30
cdr3_aa: CAWRAGTGGNYGYTF
cdr3_nt: TGTGCCTGGAGGGCCGGGACAGGGGGCAACTATGGCTACACCTTC

d_call: TRBD1
clone_size: few
j_call: TRBJ2-7
v_call: TRBV20-1
cdr3_aa: CNVADRVFLEQYF
cdr3_nt: TGCAACGTTGCGGACAGGGTATTTCTCGAGCAGTACTTC

d_call: .
clone_size: .
j_call: TRBJ1-2
v_call: TRBV6-1
cdr3_aa: CASSSSRGNYYGYTF
cdr3_nt: TGTGCCAGCAGCTCATCGAGGGGTAACTACTATGGCTACACCTTC

d_call: TRBD2
clone_size: few
j_call: TRBJ2-1
v_call: TRBV30
cdr3_aa: CAWSVGGRAFDEQFF
cdr3_nt: TGTGCCTGGAGTGTAGGCGGGAGGGCCTTCGATGAGCAGTTCTTC

d_call: .
clone_size: .
j_call: TRBJ1-1
v_call: TRBV6-5
cdr3_aa: CASSYGNLNTEAFF
cdr3_nt: TGTGCCAGCAGTTATGGGAACTTGAACACTGAAGCTTTCTTT

d_call: .
clone_size: .
j_call: TRBJ1-4
v_call: TRBV19
cdr3_aa: CASSVTDWVGGLFF
cdr3_nt: TGTGCCAGTAGTGTGACAGATTGGGTCGGGGGACTGTTTTTT

d_call: .
clone_size: many
j_call: TRBJ2-7
v_call: TRBV4-3
cdr3_aa: CASSQGSSSYEQYF
cdr3_nt: TGCGCCAGCAGCCAAGGTTCCAGCTCCTACGAGCAGTACTTC

d_call: .
clone_size: many
j_call: TRBJ1-6
v_call: TRBV5-6
cdr3_aa: CASSWNIDSPLHF
cdr3_nt: TGTGCCAGCAGCTGGAATATAGATTCACCCCTCCACTTT

d_call: .
clone_size: many
j_call: TRBJ2-7
v_call: TRBV29-1
cdr3_aa: CSVEDSLGEQYF
cdr3_nt: TGCAGCGTTGAAGACAGCCTAGGGGAGCAGTACTTC

d_call: .
clone_size: .
j_call: TRBJ1-3
v_call: TRBV7-9
cdr3_aa: CASSLNERGSGSTIYF
cdr3_nt: TGTGCCAGCAGCTTAAATGAGAGGGGATCTGGAAGCACCATATATTTT

d_call: TRBD2
clone_size: .
j_call: TRBJ2-7
v_call: TRBV6-1
cdr3_aa: CASSDFLRAGGLMNEQYF
cdr3_nt: TGTGCCAGCAGTGATTTTTTAAGAGCGGGAGGGCTGATGAACGAGCAGTACTTC

d_call: TRBD1
clone_size: .
j_call: TRBJ2-2
v_call: TRBV29-1
cdr3_aa: CSVLDRETGELFF
cdr3_nt: TGCAGCGTTTTGGACAGGGAAACCGGGGAGCTGTTTTTT

d_call: TRBD1
clone_size: .
j_call: TRBJ1-5
v_call: TRBV19
cdr3_aa: CASSMGDRAFNQPQHF
cdr3_nt: TGTGCCAGTAGTATGGGGGACAGGGCTTTCAATCAGCCCCAGCATTTT